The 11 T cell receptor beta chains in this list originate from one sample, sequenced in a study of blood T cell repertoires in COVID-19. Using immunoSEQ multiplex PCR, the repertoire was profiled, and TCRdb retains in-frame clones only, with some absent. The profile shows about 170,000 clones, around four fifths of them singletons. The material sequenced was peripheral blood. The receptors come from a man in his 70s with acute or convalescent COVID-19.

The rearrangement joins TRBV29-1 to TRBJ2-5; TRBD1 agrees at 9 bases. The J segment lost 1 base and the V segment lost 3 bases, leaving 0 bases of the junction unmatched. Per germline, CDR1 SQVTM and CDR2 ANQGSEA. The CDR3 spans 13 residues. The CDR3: CSVETGGQETQYF. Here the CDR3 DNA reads TGCAGCGTTGAGACAGGGGGCCAAGAGACCCAGTACTTC.

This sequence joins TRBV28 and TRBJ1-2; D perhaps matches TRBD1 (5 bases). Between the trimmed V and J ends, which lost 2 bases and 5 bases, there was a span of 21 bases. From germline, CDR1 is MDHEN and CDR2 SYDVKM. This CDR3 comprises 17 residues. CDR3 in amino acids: CASSLIPGLLFPYGYTF. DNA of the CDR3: TGTGCCAGCAGTTTAATACCGGGACTACTTTTCCCTTATGGCTACACCTTC.

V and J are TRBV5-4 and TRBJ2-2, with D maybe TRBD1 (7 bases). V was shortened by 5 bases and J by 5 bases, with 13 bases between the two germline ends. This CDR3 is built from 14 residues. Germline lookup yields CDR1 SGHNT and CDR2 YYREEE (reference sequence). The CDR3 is CASRPQGGTGELFF. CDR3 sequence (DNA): TGTGCCAGCAGGCCGCAGGGGGGAACCGGGGAGCTGTTTTTT. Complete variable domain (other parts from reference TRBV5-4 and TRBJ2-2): ETGVTQSPTHLIKTRGQQVTLRCSSQSGHNTVSWYQQALGQGPQFIFQYYREEENGRGNFPPRFSGLQFPNYSSELNVNALELDDSALYLCASRPQGGTGELFFGEGSRLTVL.

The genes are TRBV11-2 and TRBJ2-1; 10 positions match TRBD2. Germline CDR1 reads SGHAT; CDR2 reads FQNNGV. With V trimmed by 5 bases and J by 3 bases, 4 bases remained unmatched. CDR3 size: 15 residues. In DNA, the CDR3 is TGTGCCAGCAGCCCGGGACTAGCGCTCTACAATGAGCAGTTCTTC. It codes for CASSPGLALYNEQFF.

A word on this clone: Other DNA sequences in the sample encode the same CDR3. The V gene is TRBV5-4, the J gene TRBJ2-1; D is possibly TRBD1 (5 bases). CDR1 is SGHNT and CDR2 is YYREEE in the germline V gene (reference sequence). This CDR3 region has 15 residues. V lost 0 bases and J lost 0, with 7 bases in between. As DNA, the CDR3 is TGTGCCAGCAGCTTGGGGCAGGGCTCCTACAATGAGCAGTTCTTC. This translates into CASSLGQGSYNEQFF.

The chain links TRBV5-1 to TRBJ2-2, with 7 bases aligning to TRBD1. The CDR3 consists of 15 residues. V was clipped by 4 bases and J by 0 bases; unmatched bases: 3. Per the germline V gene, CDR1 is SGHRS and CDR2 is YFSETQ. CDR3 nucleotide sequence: TGCGCCAGCAGCCCGGGACAGACGAACACCGGGGAGCTGTTTTTT. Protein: CASSPGQTNTGELFF.

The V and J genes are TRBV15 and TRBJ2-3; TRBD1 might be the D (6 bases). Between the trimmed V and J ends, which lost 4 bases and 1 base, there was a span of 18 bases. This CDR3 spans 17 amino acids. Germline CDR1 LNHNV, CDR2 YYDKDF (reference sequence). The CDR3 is CATSTGVSGVGTDTQYF. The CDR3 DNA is TGTGCCACCAGCACAGGCGTGTCAGGGGTGGGCACAGATACGCAGTATTTT.

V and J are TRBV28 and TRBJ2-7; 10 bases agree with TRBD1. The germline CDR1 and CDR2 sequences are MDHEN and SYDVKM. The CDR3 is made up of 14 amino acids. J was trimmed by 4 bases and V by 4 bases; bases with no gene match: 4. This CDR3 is CASSSGTGAYEQYF. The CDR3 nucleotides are TGTGCCAGCAGTTCCGGGACAGGGGCGTACGAGCAGTACTTC. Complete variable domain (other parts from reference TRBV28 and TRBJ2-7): DVKVTQSSRYLVKRTGEKVFLECVQDMDHENMFWYRQDPGLGLRLIYFSYDVKMKEKGDIPEGYSVSREKKERFSLILESASTNQTSMYLCASSSGTGAYEQYFGPGTRLTVT.

Here the CDR3 reads CASSYGRGGPGNTIYF. The CDR3 nucleotides are TGTGCCAGCAGTTACGGCAGGGGTGGCCCTGGAAACACCATATATTTT. The chain is built from TRBV6-6 and TRBJ1-3, with D possibly TRBD1 on 6 matching bases. This CDR3 region has 16 residues. V was cut by 2 bases and J by 2 bases, with 13 bases left in between. Germline CDR1 is MNHNY and CDR2 is SVGAGI (reference sequence).

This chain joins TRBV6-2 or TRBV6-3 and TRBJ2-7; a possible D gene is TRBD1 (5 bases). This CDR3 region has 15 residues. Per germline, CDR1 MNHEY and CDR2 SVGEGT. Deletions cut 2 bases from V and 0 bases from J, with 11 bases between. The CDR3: CASSYGAGNSYEQYF. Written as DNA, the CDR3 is TGTGCCAGCAGTTACGGCGCAGGGAACTCCTACGAGCAGTACTTC.

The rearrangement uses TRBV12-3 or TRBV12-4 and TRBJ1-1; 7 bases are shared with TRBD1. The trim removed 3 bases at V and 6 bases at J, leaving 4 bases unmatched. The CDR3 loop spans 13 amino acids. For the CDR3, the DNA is TGTGCCAGCAGTTTCACAGGGGTCCCTGAAGCTTTCTTT. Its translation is CASSFTGVPEAFF.